This passage covers 21 T cell receptor beta chains from one sample sequenced in a study of CD4+ T cells in melanoma. Sequencing was performed with immunoSEQ multiplex PCR; in TCRdb, only in-frame clones are kept and a portion is missing. The sample consists of about 110,000 clones, about 92% of them appearing once. Sequencing used peripheral blood. These TCRs come from a human donor with melanoma.

The chain combines TRBV5-1 with TRBJ1-2, with 9 bases identical to TRBD1. CDR3 length: 19 residues. J was trimmed by 4 bases and V by 4 bases; bases with no gene match: 20. Germline lookup yields CDR1 SGHRS and CDR2 YFSETQ. The CDR3 coding sequence is TGCGCCAGCAGCCTTGGGCCCCAAAATCGCGGGACAGGGATCTATGGCTACACCTTC. Its protein product is CASSLGPQNRGTGIYGYTF. Using reference TRBV5-1 and TRBJ1-2 for the parts outside the CDR3, the full variable domain is KAGVTQTPRYLIKTRGQQVTLSCSPISGHRSVSWYQQTPGQGLQFLFEYFSETQRNKGNFPGRFSGRQFSNSRSEMNVSTLELGDSALYLCASSLGPQNRGTGIYGYTFGSGTRLTVV.

In this sample, this clone turned up once. The rearrangement links TRBV10-3 to TRBJ2-5, with D possibly being TRBD1 or TRBD2 (5 bases each). The germline CDR1 and CDR2 sequences are ENHRY and SYGVKD. Between the trimmed V and J ends, which lost 9 bases and 2 bases, there was a span of 10 bases. This CDR3 has 12 amino acids. The CDR3: CAMGRIQETQYF. In DNA, the CDR3 is TGTGCCATGGGACGTATACAAGAGACCCAGTACTTC.

This sequence joins TRBV9 and TRBJ2-7; TRBD2 is a possible D gene (6 bases). Germline CDR1 and CDR2: SGDLS and YYNGEE. The CDR3 is 15 amino acids. Trimming cost V 0 bases and J 3 bases, with 13 bases left between them. The CDR3, as DNA: TGTGCCAGCAGCGTAGGTCGGGGGTCGGGCTACGAGCAGTACTTC. Protein sequence: CASSVGRGSGYEQYF.

This chain connects TRBV5-5 to TRBJ1-4, with a possible D match to TRBD1 (6 bases). CDR1 and CDR2 (germline): SGHKS, YYEKEE (reference sequence). This CDR3 is 12 amino acids long. V lost 7 bases to trimming and J lost 6 bases, with 10 bases between them. The chain's CDR3 is CASRGGYEKLFF. For the CDR3, the DNA is TGTGCCAGCCGAGGGGGGTATGAAAAACTGTTTTTT.

The table lists this clone with a few counts. The chain joins TRBV4-2 to TRBJ1-2, with D unresolved. Trimming pared 0 bases from V and 5 bases from J, leaving 16 bases between. Per the germline V gene, CDR1 is LGHNA and CDR2 is YNFKEQ. This CDR3 has 16 amino acids. The CDR3 loop reads CASSQDVLGTPYGYTF. The DNA for the CDR3 is TGTGCCAGCAGCCAAGATGTGCTGGGAACCCCTTATGGCTACACCTTC.

This chain joins TRBV19 and TRBJ1-2; 7 bases are a match to TRBD1. The germline V gene has CDR1 LNHDA and CDR2 SQIVND (reference sequence). V gave up 5 bases and J gave up 5 bases; unmatched junction bases: 11. The CDR3 has 15 residues. The CDR3 loop is CASSARIGTAYGYTF. Written as DNA, the CDR3 is TGTGCCAGTAGTGCCAGAATTGGGACAGCTTATGGCTACACCTTC.

This chain joins TRBV7-2 and TRBJ2-3; D not resolved. Trimming took off 11 bases at V and 5 bases at J, with 11 bases between the two ends. Germline V gives CDR1 SGHTA, CDR2 FQGNSA. CDR3 length: 11 amino acids. CDR3 nucleotide sequence: TGTGCCCTTGGGTTATTAGATACGCAGTATTTT. The encoded protein is CALGLLDTQYF.

The CDR3: CASSFSRGADTGELFF. In DNA form, the CDR3 reads TGTGCCAGCAGCTTTAGTCGGGGGGCCGACACCGGGGAGCTGTTTTTT. The V gene is TRBV4-2, the J gene TRBJ2-2, with D possibly being TRBD2 (7 bases). The CDR3 consists of 16 residues. Germline assignment: CDR1 LGHNA and CDR2 YNFKEQ. Trimming took 5 bases from V and 3 from J, leaving 16 bases between them.

With regard to this clone: Other DNA sequences in this sample translate to the same CDR3. V gene TRBV6-5 combines with J gene TRBJ2-7, with a tentative D call TRBD1 (6 bases). The CDR3 spans 13 residues. Looked up from germline, CDR1 is MNHEY and CDR2 is SVGAGI. Trimming took off 6 bases at V and 4 bases at J, with 13 bases between the two ends. In DNA, the CDR3 is TGTGCCAGCAGAGAACAGGGCTTGTACGAGCAGTACTTC. Its protein product is CASREQGLYEQYF.

The chain has TRBV7-2 and TRBJ2-5; D is undetermined. Germline lookup yields CDR1 SGHTA and CDR2 FQGNSA. The CDR3 extends over 14 amino acids. The V and J ends lost 2 bases and 1 base respectively, with 8 bases between them. CDR3 coding DNA: TGTGCCAGCAGCTTACTACGGCTCCAAGAGACCCAGTACTTC. Amino acids: CASSLLRLQETQYF.

This clone was seen just once. CDR3 bases: TGTGCCAGCAGCGTTGCAGGGGGAGGCTACACCTTC. This translates into CASSVAGGGYTF. This chain uses TRBV9 with TRBJ1-2; 7 positions agree with TRBD1. V shed 2 bases and J 8 bases; nucleotides not matched to a gene: 3. The CDR3 loop spans 12 amino acids. Per germline, CDR1 SGDLS and CDR2 YYNGEE.

The CDR3 coding sequence is TGTGCCAGCAGCTTCGGGACAGGGGGCGGGTACGAGCAGTACTTC. It codes for CASSFGTGGGYEQYF. The rearrangement links TRBV5-6 to TRBJ2-7; 12 nucleotides agree with TRBD1. This CDR3 contains 15 residues. With 2 bases clipped from V and 4 bases from J, the junction kept 4 bases outside the gene matches. Looked up from germline, CDR1 is SGHDT and CDR2 is YYEEEE.

This sequence joins TRBV5-1 and TRBJ2-7, with a weak D call TRBD1 (6 bases). This CDR3 is built from 14 residues. V was trimmed by 5 bases and J by 0 bases, leaving 12 bases between them. Germline V lookup: CDR1 SGHRS, CDR2 YFSETQ. Written as DNA, the CDR3 is TGCGCCAGCAGATCCCGGACAGTCTCCTACGAGCAGTACTTC. This translates into CASRSRTVSYEQYF. The variable domain in full, completed from reference TRBV5-1 and TRBJ2-7, reads KAGVTQTPRYLIKTRGQQVTLSCSPISGHRSVSWYQQTPGQGLQFLFEYFSETQRNKGNFPGRFSGRQFSNSRSEMNVSTLELGDSALYLCASRSRTVSYEQYFGPGTRLTVT.

The rearrangement joins TRBV5-8 to TRBJ2-3; D ambiguous. From germline, CDR1 is SGHTS and CDR2 YDEGEE. Trimming stripped 0 bases from V and 4 bases from J, with 6 bases between. The CDR3 runs to 13 residues. The CDR3 nucleotides read TGTGCCAGCAGCTTGGTCGGCGCAGATACGCAGTATTTT. This codes for CASSLVGADTQYF.

The chain employs TRBV7-9 and TRBJ2-5; D call uncertain. CDR3 length: 11 amino acids. Between the trimmed V and J ends, which lost 6 bases and 2 bases, there was a span of 4 bases. Germline CDR1 is SEHNR and CDR2 is FQNEAQ (reference sequence). The DNA of the CDR3 is TGTGCCAGCAGTGCTCAAGAGACCCAGTACTTC. This encodes CASSAQETQYF.

The chain uses TRBV20-1 and TRBJ2-1; D is ambiguous. Trimming stripped 3 bases from V and 7 bases from J, with 7 bases between. From germline, CDR1 is DFQATT and CDR2 SNEGSKA (reference sequence). The CDR3 loop spans 11 amino acids. The CDR3 region has the DNA TGCAGTGCTAGCTATATAAATGAGCAGTTCTTC. It translates to CSASYINEQFF.

The chain carries TRBV6-5 and TRBJ2-7; weak D call: TRBD2 (5 bases). The CDR3 is made up of 15 amino acids. The germline gives CDR1 MNHEY, CDR2 SVGAGI. The germline V and J ends were trimmed by 1 base and 3 bases, with 13 bases remaining between them. DNA of the CDR3: TGTGCCAGCAGTTACTTCGGCGGGCCTTACTACGAGCAGTACTTC. This translates into CASSYFGGPYYEQYF.

The V call is TRBV2, the J call TRBJ2-1; a possible D gene is TRBD1 (6 bases). The V and J ends lost 4 bases and 5 bases respectively, with 15 bases between them. CDR1 and CDR2 from the germline V gene are SNHLY and FYNNEI. CDR3 size: 15 residues. Here the CDR3 reads CASSVDQGLHNEQFF. CDR3 coding DNA: TGTGCCAGCAGTGTCGACCAGGGGCTACACAATGAGCAGTTCTTC. The whole variable domain, remainder taken from reference TRBV2 and TRBJ2-1, is EPEVTQTPSHQVTQMGQEVILRCVPISNHLYFYWYRQILGQKVEFLVSFYNNEISEKSEIFDDQFSVERPDGSNFTLKIRSTKLEDSAMYFCASSVDQGLHNEQFFGPGTRLTVL.

The chain carries TRBV7-2 and TRBJ2-7, with 13 nucleotides matching TRBD2. V was clipped by 5 bases and J by 4 bases; unmatched bases: 8. The CDR3 is made up of 16 amino acids. Germline V lookup: CDR1 SGHTA, CDR2 FQGNSA. Here the CDR3 reads CASSPKLAGGPYEQYF. As DNA, the CDR3 is TGTGCCAGCAGCCCGAAACTAGCGGGAGGGCCTTACGAGCAGTACTTC.

The chain is built from TRBV28 and TRBJ2-2, with D maybe TRBD1 (5 bases). Per the germline V gene, CDR1 is MDHEN and CDR2 is SYDVKM. The CDR3 runs 16 residues. The ends were cut back, 4 bases at V and 3 bases at J, with 15 bases in the middle. As DNA, the CDR3 is TGTGCCAGCAGTTCTTGGACACTGATTTACACCGGGGAGCTGTTTTTT. Translated: CASSSWTLIYTGELFF. Filled out from reference TRBV28 and TRBJ2-2, the complete variable domain reads DVKVTQSSRYLVKRTGEKVFLECVQDMDHENMFWYRQDPGLGLRLIYFSYDVKMKEKGDIPEGYSVSREKKERFSLILESASTNQTSMYLCASSSWTLIYTGELFFGEGSRLTVL.

The chain recombines TRBV13 with TRBJ2-7; 8 nucleotides line up with TRBD2. V was clipped by 0 bases and J by 5 bases; unmatched bases: 6. The CDR3 has 15 residues. Germline CDR1 PRHDT, CDR2 FYEKMQ (reference sequence). CDR3 DNA sequence: TGTGCCAGCAGCTTAGGACTAGCGGTTTCCCACGAGCAGTACTTC. Amino acids: CASSLGLAVSHEQYF.